Listed here is a single T cell receptor beta chain. Trimming shortened V by 3 bases and J by 7 bases, and 7 bases separated the two germline ends. CDR3 length equals 11 residues. From germline, CDR1 is DFQATT and CDR2 SNEGSKA (reference sequence). The sample is drawn from a study of T cell responses to AZD1222 COVID-19 vaccine. Generated by immunoSEQ multiplex PCR, the TCRdb table keeps only in-frame clones and is missing some. This table holds tens of thousands of clones, over 75% found once. The chain couples TRBV20-1 to TRBJ2-1; D is uncertain. Sequencing used peripheral blood, obtained 28 days after the second AZD1222 dose. This TCR came from an adult who received the AZD1222 COVID-19 vaccine. CDR3 residues: CSASPGNEQFF. In DNA, the CDR3 is TGCAGTGCTAGCCCCGGGAATGAGCAGTTCTTC.